Many counts were recorded for the clone carrying this TCR beta chain. The data stem from a study of T cell repertoires in cytomegalovirus infection. TCRdb independently ran MiXCR on the reads; one entry per CDR3 protein. The sample yields 450,000 to 550,000 distinct CDR3 sequences, approximately 16% seen once. In germline, CDR1 is MDHEN, CDR2 SYDVKM. V was shortened by 5 bases and J by 5 bases, with 18 bases between the two germline ends. This CDR3 has 15 residues. V and J are TRBV28 and TRBJ1-1; a weak D match, TRBD1 (6 bases). Sequenced material: CD8+ T cells from PBMCs. The sequence was collected from a human donor in good health (CMV status not recorded). Some clones in this sample may be carry-over from other donors' samples. This CDR3 reads CASSLEGQGKTEAFF. Written as DNA, the CDR3 is TGTGCCAGCAGTCTTGAGGGGCAGGGGAAAACTGAAGCTTTCTTT.